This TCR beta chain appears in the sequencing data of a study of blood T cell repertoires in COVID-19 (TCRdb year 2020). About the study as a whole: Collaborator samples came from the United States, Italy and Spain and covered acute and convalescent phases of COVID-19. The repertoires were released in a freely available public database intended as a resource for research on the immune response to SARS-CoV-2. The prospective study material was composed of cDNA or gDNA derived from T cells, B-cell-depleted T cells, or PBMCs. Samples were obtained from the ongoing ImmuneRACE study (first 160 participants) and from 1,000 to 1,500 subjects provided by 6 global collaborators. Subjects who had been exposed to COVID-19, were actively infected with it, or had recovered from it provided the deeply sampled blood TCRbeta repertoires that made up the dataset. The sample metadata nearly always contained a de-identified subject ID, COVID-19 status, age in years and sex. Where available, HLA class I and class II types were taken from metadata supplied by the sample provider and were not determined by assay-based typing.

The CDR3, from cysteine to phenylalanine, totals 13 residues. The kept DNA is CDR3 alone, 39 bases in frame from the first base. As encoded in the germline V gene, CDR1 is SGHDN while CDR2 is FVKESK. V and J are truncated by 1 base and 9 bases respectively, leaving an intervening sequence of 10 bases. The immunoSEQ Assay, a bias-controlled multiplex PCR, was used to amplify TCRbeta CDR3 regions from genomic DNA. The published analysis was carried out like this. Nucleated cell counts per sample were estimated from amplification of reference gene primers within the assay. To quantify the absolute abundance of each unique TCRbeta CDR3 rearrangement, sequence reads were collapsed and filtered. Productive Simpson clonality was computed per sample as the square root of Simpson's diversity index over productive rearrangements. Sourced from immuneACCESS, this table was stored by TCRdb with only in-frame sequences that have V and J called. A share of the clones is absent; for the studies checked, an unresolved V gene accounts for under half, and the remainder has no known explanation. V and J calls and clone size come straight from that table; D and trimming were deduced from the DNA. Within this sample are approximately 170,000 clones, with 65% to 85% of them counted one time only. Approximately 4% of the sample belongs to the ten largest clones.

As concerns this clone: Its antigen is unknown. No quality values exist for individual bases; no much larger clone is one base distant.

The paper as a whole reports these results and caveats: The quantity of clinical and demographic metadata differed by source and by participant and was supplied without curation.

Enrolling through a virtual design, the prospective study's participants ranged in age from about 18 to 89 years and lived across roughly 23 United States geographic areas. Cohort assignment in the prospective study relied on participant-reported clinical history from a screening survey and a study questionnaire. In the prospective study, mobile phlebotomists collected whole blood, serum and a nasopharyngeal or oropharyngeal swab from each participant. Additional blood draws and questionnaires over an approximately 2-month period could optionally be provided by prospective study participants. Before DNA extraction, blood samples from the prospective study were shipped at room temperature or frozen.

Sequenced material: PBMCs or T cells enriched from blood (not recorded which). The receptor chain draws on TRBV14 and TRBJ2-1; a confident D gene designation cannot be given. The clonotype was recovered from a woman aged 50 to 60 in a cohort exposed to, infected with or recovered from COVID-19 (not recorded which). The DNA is TGTGCCAGCAGCCAAGGAGTGGTCGCTGAGCAGTTCTTC. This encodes CASSQGVVAEQFF.